The present entry profiles one T cell receptor (beta chain) with its context. The CDR3 covers 15 residues. Germline CDR1 is SGHTA and CDR2 is FQGNSA. V dropped 5 bases and J dropped 7; count of bases not matched to a gene: 11. Patients in Seattle were enrolled during active infection, then followed longitudinally. This record comes from a study of blood T cell repertoires in COVID-19. Study at large: Researchers got acute and convalescent COVID-19 samples from the United States, Italy and Spain. From T cells, B-cell-depleted T cells, or PBMCs came the material, which was cDNA or gDNA.

In the source study's methods: Estimates of nucleated cell counts were drawn from the amplification of reference gene primers. Some clones are missing from TCRdb's copy, which holds only in-frame ones; the method was immunoSEQ multiplex PCR. The DNA was the basis for D and trimming; V, J and clone size are from that table. The table has 150,000 to 180,000 clones, 70% to 85% seen once; the top ten hold 0.6% to 0.65%. The rearrangement uses TRBV7-2 and TRBJ1-3; 7 bases match TRBD1. The sequenced sample was peripheral blood. The sequence came from a man between 60 and 75 years old with COVID-19, enrolled during active disease. Here the CDR3 DNA reads TGTGCCAGCAGCCAAGAGGGACAGTCGGCGAACACCATATATTTT. It yields the protein CASSQEGQSANTIYF.